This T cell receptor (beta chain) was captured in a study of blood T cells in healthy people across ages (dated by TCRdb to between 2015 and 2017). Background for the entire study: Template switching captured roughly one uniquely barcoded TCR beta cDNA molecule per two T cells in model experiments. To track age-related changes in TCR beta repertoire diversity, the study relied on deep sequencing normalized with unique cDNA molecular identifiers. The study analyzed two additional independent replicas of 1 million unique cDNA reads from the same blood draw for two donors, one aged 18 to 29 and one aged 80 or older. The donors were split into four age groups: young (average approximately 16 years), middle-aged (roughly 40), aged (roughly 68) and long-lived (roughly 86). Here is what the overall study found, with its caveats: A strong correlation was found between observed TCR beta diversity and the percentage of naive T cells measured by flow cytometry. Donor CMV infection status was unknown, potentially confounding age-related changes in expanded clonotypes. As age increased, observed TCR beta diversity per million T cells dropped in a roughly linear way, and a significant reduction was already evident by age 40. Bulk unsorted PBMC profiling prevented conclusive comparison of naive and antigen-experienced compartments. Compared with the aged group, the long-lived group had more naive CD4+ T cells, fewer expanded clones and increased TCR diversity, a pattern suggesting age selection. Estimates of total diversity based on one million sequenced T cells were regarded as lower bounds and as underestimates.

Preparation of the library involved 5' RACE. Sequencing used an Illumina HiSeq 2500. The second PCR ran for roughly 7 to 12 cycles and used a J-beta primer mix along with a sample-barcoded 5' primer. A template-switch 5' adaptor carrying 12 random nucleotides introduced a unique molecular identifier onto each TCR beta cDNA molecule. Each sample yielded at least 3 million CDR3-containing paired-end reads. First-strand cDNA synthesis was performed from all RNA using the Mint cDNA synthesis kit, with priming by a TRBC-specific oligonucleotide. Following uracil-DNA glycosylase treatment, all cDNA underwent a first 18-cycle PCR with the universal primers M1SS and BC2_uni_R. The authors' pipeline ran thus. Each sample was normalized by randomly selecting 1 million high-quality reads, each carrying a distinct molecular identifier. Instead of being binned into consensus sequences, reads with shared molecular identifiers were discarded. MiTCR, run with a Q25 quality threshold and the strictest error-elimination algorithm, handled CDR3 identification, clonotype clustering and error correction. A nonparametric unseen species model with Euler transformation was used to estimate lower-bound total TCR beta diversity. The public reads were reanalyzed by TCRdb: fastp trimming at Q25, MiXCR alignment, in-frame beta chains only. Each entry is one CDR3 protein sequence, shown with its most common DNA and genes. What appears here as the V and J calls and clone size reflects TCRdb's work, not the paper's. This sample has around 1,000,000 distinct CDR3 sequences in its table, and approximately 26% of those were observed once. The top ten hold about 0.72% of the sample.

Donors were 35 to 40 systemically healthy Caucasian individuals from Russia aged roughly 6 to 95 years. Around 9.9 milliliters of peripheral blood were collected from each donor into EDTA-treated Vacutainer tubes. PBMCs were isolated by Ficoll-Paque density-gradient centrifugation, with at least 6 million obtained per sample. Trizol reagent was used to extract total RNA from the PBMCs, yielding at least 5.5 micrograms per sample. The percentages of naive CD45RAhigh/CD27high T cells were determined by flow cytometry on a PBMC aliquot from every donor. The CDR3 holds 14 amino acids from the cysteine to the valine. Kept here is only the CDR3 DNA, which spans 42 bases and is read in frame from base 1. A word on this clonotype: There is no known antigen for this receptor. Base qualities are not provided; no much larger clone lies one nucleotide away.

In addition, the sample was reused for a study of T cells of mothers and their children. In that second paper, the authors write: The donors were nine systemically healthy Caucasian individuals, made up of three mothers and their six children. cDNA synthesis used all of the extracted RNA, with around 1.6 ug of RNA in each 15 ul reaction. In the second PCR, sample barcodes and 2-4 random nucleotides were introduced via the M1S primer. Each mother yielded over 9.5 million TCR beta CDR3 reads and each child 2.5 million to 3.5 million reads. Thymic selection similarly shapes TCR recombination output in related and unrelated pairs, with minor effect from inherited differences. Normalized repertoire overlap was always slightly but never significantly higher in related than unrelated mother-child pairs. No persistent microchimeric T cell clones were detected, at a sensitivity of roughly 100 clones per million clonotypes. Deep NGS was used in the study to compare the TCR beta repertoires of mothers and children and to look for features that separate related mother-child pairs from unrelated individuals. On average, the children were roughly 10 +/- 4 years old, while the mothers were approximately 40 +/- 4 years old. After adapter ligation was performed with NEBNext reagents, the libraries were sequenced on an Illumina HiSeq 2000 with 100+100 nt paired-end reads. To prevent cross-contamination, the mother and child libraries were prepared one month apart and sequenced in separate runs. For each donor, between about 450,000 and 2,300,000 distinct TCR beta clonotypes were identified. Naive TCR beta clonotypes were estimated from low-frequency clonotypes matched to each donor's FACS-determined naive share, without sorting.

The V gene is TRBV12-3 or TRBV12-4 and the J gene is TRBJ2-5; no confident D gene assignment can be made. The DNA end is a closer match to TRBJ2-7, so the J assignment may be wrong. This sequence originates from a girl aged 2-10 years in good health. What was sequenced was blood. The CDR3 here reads CASSPSDLGYEQYV. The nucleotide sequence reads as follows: TGTGCCAGCAGTCCTTCCGACTTGGGGTACGAGCAGTACGTC.